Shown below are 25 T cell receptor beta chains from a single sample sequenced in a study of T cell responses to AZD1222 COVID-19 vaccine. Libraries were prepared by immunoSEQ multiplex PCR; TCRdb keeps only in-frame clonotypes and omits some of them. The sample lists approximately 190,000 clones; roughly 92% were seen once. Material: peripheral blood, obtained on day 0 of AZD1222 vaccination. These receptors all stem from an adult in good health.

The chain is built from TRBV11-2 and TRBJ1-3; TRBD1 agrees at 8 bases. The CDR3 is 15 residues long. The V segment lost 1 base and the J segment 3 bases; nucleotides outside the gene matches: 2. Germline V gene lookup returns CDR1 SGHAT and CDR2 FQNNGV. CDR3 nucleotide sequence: TGTGCCAGCAGCTTAGCAGGGGGCAATGGAAACACCATATATTTT. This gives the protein CASSLAGGNGNTIYF.

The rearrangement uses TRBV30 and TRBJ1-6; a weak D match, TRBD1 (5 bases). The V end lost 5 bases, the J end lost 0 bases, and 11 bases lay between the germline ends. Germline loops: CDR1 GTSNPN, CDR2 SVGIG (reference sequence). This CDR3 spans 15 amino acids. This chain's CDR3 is CAWLAGSSYNSPLHF. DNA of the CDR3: TGTGCCTGGCTGGCAGGGAGCTCCTATAATTCACCCCTCCACTTT.

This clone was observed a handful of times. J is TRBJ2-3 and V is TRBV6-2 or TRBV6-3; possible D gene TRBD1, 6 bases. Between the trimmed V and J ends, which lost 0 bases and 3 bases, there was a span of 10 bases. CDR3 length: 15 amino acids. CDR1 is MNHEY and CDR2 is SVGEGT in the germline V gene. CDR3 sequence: CASSYSSGETDTQYF. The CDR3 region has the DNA TGTGCCAGCAGTTACTCGTCAGGGGAAACAGATACGCAGTATTTT.

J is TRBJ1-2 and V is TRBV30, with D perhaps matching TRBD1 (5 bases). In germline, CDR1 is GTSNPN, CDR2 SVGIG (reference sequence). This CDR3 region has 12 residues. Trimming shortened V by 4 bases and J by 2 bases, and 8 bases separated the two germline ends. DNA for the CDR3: TGTGCCTGGACGGCAGGGAACTATGGCTACACCTTC. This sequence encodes CAWTAGNYGYTF.

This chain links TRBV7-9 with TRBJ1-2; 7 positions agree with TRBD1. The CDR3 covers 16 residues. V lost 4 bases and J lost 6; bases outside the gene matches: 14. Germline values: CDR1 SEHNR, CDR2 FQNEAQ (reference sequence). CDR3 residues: CASSSGRGAFTDGYTF. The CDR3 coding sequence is TGTGCCAGCAGCTCTGGCAGGGGGGCATTCACTGATGGCTACACCTTC.

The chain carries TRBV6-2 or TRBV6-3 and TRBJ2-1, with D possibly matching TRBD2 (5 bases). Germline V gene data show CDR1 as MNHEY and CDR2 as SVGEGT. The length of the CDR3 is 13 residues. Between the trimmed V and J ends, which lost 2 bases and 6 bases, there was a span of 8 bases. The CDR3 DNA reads TGTGCCAGCAGTTACGAGCGGTCCAATGAGCAGTTCTTC. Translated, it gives CASSYERSNEQFF.

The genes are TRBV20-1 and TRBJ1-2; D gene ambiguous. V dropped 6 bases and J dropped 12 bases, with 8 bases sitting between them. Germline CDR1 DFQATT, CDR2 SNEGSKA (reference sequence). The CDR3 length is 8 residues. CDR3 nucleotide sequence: TGCAGTGCCCTATCAGACACCTTC. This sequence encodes CSALSDTF.

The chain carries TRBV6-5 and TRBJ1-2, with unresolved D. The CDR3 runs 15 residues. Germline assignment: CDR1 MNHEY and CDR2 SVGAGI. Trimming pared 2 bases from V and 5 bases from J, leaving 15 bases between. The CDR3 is CASSYKGSHPYGYTF. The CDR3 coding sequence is TGTGCCAGCAGTTACAAAGGGTCGCATCCTTATGGCTACACCTTC.

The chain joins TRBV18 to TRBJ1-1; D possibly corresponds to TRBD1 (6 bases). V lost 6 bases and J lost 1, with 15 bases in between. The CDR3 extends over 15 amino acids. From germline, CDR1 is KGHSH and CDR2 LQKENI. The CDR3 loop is CASSRRGASNTEAFF. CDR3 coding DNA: TGTGCCAGCTCCCGCCGGGGGGCCTCGAACACTGAAGCTTTCTTT.

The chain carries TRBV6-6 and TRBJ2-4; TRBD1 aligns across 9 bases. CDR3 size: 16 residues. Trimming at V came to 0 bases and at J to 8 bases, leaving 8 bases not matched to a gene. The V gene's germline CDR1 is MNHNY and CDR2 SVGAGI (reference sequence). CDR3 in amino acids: CASSYSTGQGWDIQYF. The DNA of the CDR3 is TGTGCCAGCAGTTACTCGACGGGACAGGGATGGGACATTCAGTACTTC.

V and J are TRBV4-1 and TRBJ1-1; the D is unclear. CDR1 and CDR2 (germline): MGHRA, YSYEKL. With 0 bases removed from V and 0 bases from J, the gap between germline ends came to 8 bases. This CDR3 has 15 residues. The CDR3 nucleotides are TGCGCCAGCAGCCAAGAAGCCGGGTTGAACACTGAAGCTTTCTTT. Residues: CASSQEAGLNTEAFF.

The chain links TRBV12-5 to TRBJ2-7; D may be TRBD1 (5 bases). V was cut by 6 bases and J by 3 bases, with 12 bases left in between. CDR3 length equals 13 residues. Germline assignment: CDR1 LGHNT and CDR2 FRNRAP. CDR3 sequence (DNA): TGTGCTAGTGGCCTCGGACACGGCTACGAGCAGTACTTC. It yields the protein CASGLGHGYEQYF. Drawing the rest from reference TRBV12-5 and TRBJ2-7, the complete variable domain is DARVTQTPRHKVTEMGQEVTMRCQPILGHNTVFWYRQTMMQGLELLAYFRNRAPLDDSGMPKDRFSAEMPDATLATLKIQPSEPRDSAVYFCASGLGHGYEQYFGPGTRLTVT.

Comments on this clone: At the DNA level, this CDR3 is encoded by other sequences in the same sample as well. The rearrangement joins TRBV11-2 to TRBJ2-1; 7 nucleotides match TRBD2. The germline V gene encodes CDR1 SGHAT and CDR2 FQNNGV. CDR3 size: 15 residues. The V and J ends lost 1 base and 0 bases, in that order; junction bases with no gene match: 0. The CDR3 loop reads CASSLAGGSYNEQFF. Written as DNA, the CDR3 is TGTGCCAGCAGCTTAGCGGGGGGCTCCTACAATGAGCAGTTCTTC.

CDR3 DNA sequence: TGCAGCGTCGAGGGGTACAATGAGCAGTTCTTC. It is translated as CSVEGYNEQFF. V and J are TRBV29-1 and TRBJ2-1; perhaps D is TRBD1 or TRBD2 (5 bases each). The CDR3 runs to 11 residues. Trimming left V 6 bases short and J 4 bases short, with 7 bases between. Germline V gene data show CDR1 as SQVTM and CDR2 as ANQGSEA.

DNA for the CDR3: TGTGCCTCCGACCTAGCGGGGGGAGGGACGCAGTATTTT. This translates into CASDLAGGGTQYF. V and J are TRBV30 and TRBJ2-3; 11 bases are shared with TRBD2. With 7 bases clipped from V and 9 bases from J, the junction kept 9 bases outside the gene matches. Germline V gene data show CDR1 as GTSNPN and CDR2 as SVGIG (reference sequence). This CDR3 has 13 residues.

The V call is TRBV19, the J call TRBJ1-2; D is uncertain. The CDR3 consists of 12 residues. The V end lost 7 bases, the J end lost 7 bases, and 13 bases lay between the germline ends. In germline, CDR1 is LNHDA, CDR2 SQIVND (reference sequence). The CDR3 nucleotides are TGTGCCAGTACTCTCGGCGGGTCTGGCTACACCTTC. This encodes CASTLGGSGYTF.

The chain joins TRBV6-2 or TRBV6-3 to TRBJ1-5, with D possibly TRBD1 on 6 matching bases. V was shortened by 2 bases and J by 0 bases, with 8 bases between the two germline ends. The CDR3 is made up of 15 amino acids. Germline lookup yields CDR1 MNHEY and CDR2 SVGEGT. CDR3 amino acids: CASSYPGVSNQPQHF. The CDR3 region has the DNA TGTGCCAGCAGTTACCCAGGGGTTAGCAATCAGCCCCAGCATTTT.

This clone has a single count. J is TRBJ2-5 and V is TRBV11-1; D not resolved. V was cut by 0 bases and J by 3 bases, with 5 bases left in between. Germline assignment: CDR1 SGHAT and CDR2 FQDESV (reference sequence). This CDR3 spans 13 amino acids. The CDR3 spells CASSLAQEETQYF. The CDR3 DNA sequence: TGTGCCAGCAGCTTAGCCCAGGAAGAGACCCAGTACTTC. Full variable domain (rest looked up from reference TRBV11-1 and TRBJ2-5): EAEVAQSPRYKITEKSQAVAFWCDPISGHATLYWYRQILGQGPELLVQFQDESVVDDSQLPKDRFSAERLKGVDSTLKIQPAELGDSAMYLCASSLAQEETQYFGPGTRLLVL.

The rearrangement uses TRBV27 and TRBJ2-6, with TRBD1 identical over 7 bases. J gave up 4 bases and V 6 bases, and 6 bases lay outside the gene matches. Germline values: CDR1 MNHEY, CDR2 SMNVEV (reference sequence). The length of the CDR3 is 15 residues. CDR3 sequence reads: CASRYRGSGANVLTF. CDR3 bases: TGTGCCAGCAGGTACAGGGGATCAGGGGCCAACGTCCTGACTTTC.

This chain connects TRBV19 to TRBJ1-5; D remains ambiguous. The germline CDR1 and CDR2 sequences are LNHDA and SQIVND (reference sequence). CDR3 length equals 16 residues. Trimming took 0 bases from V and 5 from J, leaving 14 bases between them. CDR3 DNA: TGTGCCAGTAGTATAGAGTGGACGGACCTTGATCAGCCCCAGCATTTT. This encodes CASSIEWTDLDQPQHF.

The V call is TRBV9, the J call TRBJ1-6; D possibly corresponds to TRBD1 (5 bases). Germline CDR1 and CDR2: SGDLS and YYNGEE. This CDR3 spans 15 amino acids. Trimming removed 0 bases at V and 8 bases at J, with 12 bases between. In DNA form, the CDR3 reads TGTGCCAGCAGCGTAGGCAGGCAGGGCGATTCACCCCTCCACTTT. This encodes CASSVGRQGDSPLHF.

CDR3 in DNA: TGTGCCAGCAGCTCCTCGAAGGGTTCAAGTCAGCCCCAGCATTTT. This codes for CASSSSKGSSQPQHF. V usage is TRBV2 and J usage is TRBJ1-5; D gene uncertain. The CDR3 contains 15 residues. The germline V and J ends were trimmed by 6 bases and 6 bases, with 18 bases remaining between them. Germline assignment: CDR1 SNHLY and CDR2 FYNNEI.

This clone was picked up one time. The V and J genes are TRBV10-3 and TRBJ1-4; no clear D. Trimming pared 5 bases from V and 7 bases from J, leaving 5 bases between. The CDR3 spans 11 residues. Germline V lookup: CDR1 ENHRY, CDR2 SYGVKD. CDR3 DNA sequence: TGTGCCATCAGTCGGGGTGAAAAACTGTTTTTT. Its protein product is CAISRGEKLFF.

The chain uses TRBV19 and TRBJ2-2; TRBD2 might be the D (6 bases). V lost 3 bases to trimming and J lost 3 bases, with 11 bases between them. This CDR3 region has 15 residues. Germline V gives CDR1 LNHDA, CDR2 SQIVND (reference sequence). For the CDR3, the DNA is TGTGCCAGTAGTATGATAAGCGGGTACACCGGGGAGCTGTTTTTT. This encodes CASSMISGYTGELFF.

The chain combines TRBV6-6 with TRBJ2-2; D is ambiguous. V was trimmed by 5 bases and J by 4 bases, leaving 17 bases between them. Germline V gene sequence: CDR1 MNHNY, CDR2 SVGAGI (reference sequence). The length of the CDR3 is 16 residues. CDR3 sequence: CASSPSGGPGTGELFF. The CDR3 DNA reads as TGTGCCAGCAGTCCATCAGGTGGGCCAGGCACCGGGGAGCTGTTTTTT.